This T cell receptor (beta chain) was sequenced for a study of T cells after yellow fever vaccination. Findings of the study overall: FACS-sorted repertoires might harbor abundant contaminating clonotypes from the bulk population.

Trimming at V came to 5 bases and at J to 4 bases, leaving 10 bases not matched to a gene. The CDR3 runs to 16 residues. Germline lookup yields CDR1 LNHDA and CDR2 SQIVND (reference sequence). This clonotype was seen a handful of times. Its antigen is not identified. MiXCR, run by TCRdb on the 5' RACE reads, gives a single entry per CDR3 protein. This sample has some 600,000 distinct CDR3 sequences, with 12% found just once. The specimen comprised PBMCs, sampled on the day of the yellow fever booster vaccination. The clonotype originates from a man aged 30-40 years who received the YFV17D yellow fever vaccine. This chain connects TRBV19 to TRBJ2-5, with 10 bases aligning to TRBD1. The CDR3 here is CASSVSPGTGVETQYF. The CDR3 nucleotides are TGTGCCAGTAGTGTCAGCCCTGGGACAGGGGTAGAGACCCAGTACTTC.